These T cell receptor beta chains were read from a single sample in a study of cytomegalovirus exposure and HLA in healthy donors. Generated by immunoSEQ multiplex PCR, the TCRdb table keeps only in-frame clones and is missing some. The table shows roughly 78,000 clones, with about 72% occurring only once. What was sequenced was PBMCs. The receptors originated from a man aged 35 to 55 in good health and CMV-seropositive. Both conserved end residues are trimmed from each CDR3. The order of the fields is V gene, J gene, CDR3 protein.

>TRBV7-2|TRBJ2-1
ASSWEGGGYNEQF
>TRBV19|TRBJ2-3
ASSIAGGLVSTDTQY
>TRBV6-1|TRBJ2-2
ASEPGGPGELF
>TRBV4-1|TRBJ2-3
ASSHKGVGIGTDSTDTQY
>TRBV7-9|TRBJ1-3
ASSPGLATGNTIY
>TRBV5-4|TRBJ2-5
ASSLIGQMIETQY
>TRBV5-1|TRBJ1-2
ASSRDRTNYGYT
>TRBV5-1|TRBJ2-3
ASSLTTDTQY
>TRBV19|TRBJ1-3
ASSSNSRGDTIY
>TRBV27|TRBJ2-7
ASRVGRYSYEQY
>TRBV18|TRBJ1-1
ASSPDRVNTEAF
>TRBV19|TRBJ1-6
ASSRGVEFGSPLH
>TRBV11-2|TRBJ2-3
ASSAGTEGTQY
>TRBV19|TRBJ2-2
ASSPGIPGELF
>TRBV2|TRBJ2-5
ASSEITGEETQY
>TRBV28|TRBJ2-6
ASSFRSGANVLT
>TRBV10-3|TRBJ1-1
ATRQYEAGVTLRNTEAF
>TRBV6-5|TRBJ1-1
ASRVSLNTEAF
>TRBV2|TRBJ1-6
ASSRIRLESPLH
>TRBV27|TRBJ1-4
ASSRLGATIDEKLF
>TRBV5-6|TRBJ2-1
ASSPRTLPSYNEQF
>TRBV30|TRBJ2-1
AWFQGTSSYNEQF
>TRBV2|TRBJ1-2
ASSEDRTYGYT
>TRBV27|.
ASSSGQGLYEQY
>TRBV12-5|TRBJ1-3
ASGHSSGNTIY
>TRBV28|TRBJ1-1
ASRQMTGAGPAAF
>TRBV7-2|TRBJ2-7
ASSLALGGDEQY
>TRBV6-5|TRBJ1-2
ATSGTDYGYT
>TRBV30|TRBJ2-3
AWSVRRGTDTQY
>TRBV27|TRBJ1-4
ASSLWSGQADEKLF
>TRBV30|TRBJ1-2
AWGDRGRGYGYT
>TRBV11-3|TRBJ2-1
ASSPSGLGTRGVHEQF
>TRBV18|TRBJ1-1
ASSPSWGWTDTEAF
>TRBV4-1|TRBJ2-7
ASSPGTGYSYEQY
>TRBV2|TRBJ2-5
ASRSGLAGFSGDEETQY
>TRBV19|TRBJ1-6
ASSKRTGSSSYNSPLH
>TRBV11-3|TRBJ2-3
ASSLEALRTDTQY
>TRBV28|TRBJ2-7
ASSNLVGGPAYEQY
>TRBV5-8|TRBJ2-7
ASSQRGRGAYEQY
>TRBV4-3|TRBJ1-2
ASSRSGVDGYT
>TRBV5-6|TRBJ2-2
ASSLDGRDGTGELF
>TRBV7-2|TRBJ1-2
ASSPDRAYGYT
>TRBV5-4|TRBJ2-7
ASSSVAGECPYEQY
>TRBV27|TRBJ1-2
ASSSAPSGGNYGYT
>TRBV7-3|TRBJ2-3
ASSLGQGSDTQY